This T cell receptor (beta chain) was sequenced during a study of Graves' ophthalmopathy and Graves' hyperthyroidism. Trimming removed 2 bases from V and 0 bases from J, with 8 bases in between. CDR1 and CDR2 from the germline V gene are SGHRS and YFSETQ. The CDR3 has 15 residues. Study-level findings and limits: Detected in blood as well were most expanded thyroid clonotypes with frequency above 0.001.

For this clonotype: The antigen remains unidentified.

Transcripts of RNA were the source for amplifying TCR beta CDR3 regions. HTBI-primed RT-PCR formed the first round, and a multiplex PCR formed the second. TCRdb re-analysed the multiplex PCR reads in MiXCR, keeping a single row per CDR3 protein. Here the sample spans 660,000 or so distinct CDR3 sequences, roughly 39% being singletons. Moderate-to-severe activity, with CAS ≥3, NOSPECS ≥4 and duration under 3 months, characterized the donors with ophthalmopathy. Patients with other autoimmune diseases, uncontrolled infections, pregnancy or lactation were excluded. The sequencing input was peripheral blood. This receptor was taken from an adult man with Graves' ophthalmopathy. The rearrangement uses TRBV5-1 and TRBJ2-2; no firm D call. CDR3 region: CASSFDNSNTGELFF. As DNA, the CDR3 is TGCGCCAGCAGCTTCGACAACTCGAACACCGGGGAGCTGTTTTTT.